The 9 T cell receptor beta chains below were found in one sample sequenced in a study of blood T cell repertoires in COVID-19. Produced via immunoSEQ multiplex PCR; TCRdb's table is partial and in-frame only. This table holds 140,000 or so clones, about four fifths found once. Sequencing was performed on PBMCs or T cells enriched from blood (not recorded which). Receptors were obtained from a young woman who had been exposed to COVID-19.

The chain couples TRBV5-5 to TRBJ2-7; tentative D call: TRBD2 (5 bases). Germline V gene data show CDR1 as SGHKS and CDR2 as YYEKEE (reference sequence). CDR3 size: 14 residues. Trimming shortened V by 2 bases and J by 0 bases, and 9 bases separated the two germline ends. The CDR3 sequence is CASSLEGFSYEQYF. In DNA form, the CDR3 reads TGTGCCAGCAGCTTAGAGGGCTTCTCCTACGAGCAGTACTTC.

The CDR3 region is CASSYLDPSSGELFF. The CDR3, as DNA: TGTGCCAGCAGTTACCTAGACCCCTCCAGCGGGGAGCTGTTTTTT. The J gene is TRBJ2-2, the V gene TRBV6-6; D call uncertain. V was clipped by 2 bases and J by 7 bases, with 14 bases between them. Germline V CDR1 and CDR2: MNHNY, SVGAGI (reference sequence). The CDR3 spans 15 residues.

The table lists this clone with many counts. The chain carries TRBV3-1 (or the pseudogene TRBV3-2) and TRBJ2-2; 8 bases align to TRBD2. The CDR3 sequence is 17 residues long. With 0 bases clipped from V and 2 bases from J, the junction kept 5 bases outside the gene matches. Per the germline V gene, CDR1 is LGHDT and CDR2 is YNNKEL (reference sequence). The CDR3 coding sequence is TGTGCCAGCAGCCAAGAAAGGAGCGGGAGAAACACCGGGGAGCTGTTTTTT. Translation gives CASSQERSGRNTGELFF.

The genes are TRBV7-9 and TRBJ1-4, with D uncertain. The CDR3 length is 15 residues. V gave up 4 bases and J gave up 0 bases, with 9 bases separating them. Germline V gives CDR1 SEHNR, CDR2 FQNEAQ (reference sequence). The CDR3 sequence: CASSSHRSTNEKLFF. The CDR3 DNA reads TGTGCCAGCAGCTCCCACAGATCAACTAATGAAAAACTGTTTTTT.

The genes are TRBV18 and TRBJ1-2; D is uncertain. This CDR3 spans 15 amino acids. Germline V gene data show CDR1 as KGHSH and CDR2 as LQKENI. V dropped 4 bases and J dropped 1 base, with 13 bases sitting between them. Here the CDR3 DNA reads TGTGCCAGCTCACTCACCGGGGTGGGTAACTATGGCTACACCTTC. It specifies CASSLTGVGNYGYTF.

CDR3 DNA sequence: TGTGCCAGCAGCCAAAGAGGACAGCAGCCCCAGCATTTT. This translates into CASSQRGQQPQHF. This chain uses TRBV3-1 (or the pseudogene TRBV3-2) with TRBJ1-5, with D maybe TRBD1 (6 bases). In germline, CDR1 is LGHDT, CDR2 YNNKEL (reference sequence). V was clipped by 2 bases and J by 7 bases, with 9 bases between them. The CDR3 covers 13 residues.

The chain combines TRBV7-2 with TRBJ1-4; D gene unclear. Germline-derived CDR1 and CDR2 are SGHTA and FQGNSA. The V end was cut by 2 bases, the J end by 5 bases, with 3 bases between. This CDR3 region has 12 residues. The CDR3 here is CASSLLNEKLFF. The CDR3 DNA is TGTGCCAGCAGCTTACTGAATGAAAAACTGTTTTTT.

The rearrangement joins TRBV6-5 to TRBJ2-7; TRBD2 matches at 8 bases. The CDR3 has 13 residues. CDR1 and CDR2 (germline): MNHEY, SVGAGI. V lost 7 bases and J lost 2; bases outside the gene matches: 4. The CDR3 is CASTSGSPYEQYF. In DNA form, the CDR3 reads TGTGCCAGCACGAGCGGGAGCCCCTACGAGCAGTACTTC.

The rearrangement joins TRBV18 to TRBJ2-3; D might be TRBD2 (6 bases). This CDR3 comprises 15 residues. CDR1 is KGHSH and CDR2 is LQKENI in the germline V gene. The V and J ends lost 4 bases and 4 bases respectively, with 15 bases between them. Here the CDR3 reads CASSLIGGAADTQYF. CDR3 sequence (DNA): TGTGCCAGCTCACTCATCGGAGGGGCGGCAGATACGCAGTATTTT.